This T cell receptor (beta chain) appears in the sequencing data of a study of response to subunit inactivated influenza vaccine. Comment on this clonotype: Its antigen is unidentified.

TCRdb reanalysed the RT-PCR reads using MiXCR and keeps one entry per CDR3 protein. Of hundreds of thousands of distinct CDR3 sequences listed, 9% to 15% were seen once; the top ten hold approximately 7.8%. Study-wide findings and caveats: A suggestion made by the authors is that each seasonal influenza vaccination recruits few new T cells.

V was trimmed by 1 base and J by 6 bases, leaving 7 bases between them. The V gene's germline CDR1 is DFQATT and CDR2 SNEGSKA (reference sequence). The CDR3 consists of 12 residues. This sequence originates from a man between 50 and 59 years old who received an inactivated influenza vaccine. The chain links TRBV20-1 to TRBJ2-1; no clear D gene. Source: non-naive T cells sorted from PBMCs, taken less than 15 days before vaccination. CDR3 protein: CSARVGPNEQFF. The CDR3 coding sequence is TGCAGTGCTAGAGTCGGACCCAATGAGCAGTTCTTC.